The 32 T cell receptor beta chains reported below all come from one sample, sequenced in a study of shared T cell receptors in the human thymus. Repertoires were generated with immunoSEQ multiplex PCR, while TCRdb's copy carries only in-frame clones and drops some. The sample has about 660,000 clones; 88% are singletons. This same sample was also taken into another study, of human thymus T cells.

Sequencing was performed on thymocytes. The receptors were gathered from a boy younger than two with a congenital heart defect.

As DNA, the CDR3 is TGTGCCAGCAGCTCTGGACACGTCCGGGAAGCTTTCTTT. Translated: CASSSGHVREAFF. The chain combines TRBV11-3 with TRBJ1-1, with D maybe TRBD1 (5 bases). The CDR3 loop spans 13 amino acids. The germline V gene encodes CDR1 SGHNT and CDR2 YENEEA. V was trimmed by 4 bases and J by 8 bases, leaving 14 bases between them.

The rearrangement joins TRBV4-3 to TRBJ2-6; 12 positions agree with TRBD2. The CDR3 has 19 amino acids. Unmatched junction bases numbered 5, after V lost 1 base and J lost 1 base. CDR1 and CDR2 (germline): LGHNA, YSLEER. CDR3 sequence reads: CASSQGGGLAGSGANVLTF. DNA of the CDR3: TGCGCCAGCAGCCAAGGGGGGGGACTAGCGGGTTCTGGGGCCAACGTCCTGACTTTC.

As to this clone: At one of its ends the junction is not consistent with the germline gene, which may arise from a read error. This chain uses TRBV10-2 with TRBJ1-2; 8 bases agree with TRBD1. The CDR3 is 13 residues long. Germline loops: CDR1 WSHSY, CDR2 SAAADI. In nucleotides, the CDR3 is TGCGCCAGCGGTGAAGGACAGGGCCATATCTACACCTTC. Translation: CASGEGQGHIYTF.

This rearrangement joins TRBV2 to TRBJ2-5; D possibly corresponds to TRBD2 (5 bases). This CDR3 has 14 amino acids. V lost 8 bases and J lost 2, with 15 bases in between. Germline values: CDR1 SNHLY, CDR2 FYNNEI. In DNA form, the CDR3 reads TGTGCCAGCGCGGACGGGCGAGGGCAAGAGACCCAGTACTTC. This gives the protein CASADGRGQETQYF.

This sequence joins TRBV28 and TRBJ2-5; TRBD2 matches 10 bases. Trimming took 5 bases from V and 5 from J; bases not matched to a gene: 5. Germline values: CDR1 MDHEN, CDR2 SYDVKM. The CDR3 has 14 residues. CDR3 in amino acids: CASSSGRARETQYF. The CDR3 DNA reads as TGTGCCAGCAGTAGCGGGAGGGCCCGGGAGACCCAGTACTTC.

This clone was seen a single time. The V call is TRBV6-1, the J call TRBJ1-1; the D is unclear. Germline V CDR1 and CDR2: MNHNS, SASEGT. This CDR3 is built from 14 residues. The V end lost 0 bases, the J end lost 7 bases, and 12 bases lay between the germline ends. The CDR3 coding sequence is TGTGCCAGCAGTGAAGCGCCGCGGAGAGATGAAGCTTTCTTT. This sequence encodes CASSEAPRRDEAFF.

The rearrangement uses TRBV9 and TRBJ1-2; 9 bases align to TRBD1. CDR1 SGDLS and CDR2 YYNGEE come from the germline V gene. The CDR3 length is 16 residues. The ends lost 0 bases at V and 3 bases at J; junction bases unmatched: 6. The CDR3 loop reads CASSVGGDRAHYGYTF. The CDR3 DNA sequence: TGTGCCAGCAGCGTAGGGGGGGACAGGGCCCACTATGGCTACACCTTC.

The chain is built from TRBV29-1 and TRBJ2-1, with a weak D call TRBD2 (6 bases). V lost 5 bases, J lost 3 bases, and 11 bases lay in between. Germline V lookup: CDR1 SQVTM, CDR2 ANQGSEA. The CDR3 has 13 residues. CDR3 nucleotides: TGCAGCGTTTGGGGACTCTTCTACAATGAGCAGTTCTTC. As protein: CSVWGLFYNEQFF.

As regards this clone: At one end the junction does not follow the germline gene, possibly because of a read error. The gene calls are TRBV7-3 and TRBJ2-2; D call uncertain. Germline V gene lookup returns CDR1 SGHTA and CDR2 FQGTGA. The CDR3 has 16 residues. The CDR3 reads CASSLTGGRNTGELFF. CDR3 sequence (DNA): TGTGCCAGCAGCCTAACCGGCGGTAGGAACACCGGGGAGCTGTTTTTT.

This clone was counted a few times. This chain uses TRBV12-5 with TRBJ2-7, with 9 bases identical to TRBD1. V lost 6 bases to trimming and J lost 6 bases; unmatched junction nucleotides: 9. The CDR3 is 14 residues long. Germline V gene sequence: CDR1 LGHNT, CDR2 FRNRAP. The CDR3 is CASGSGTGKLEQYF. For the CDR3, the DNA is TGTGCTAGTGGCTCCGGGACAGGGAAACTCGAGCAGTACTTC.

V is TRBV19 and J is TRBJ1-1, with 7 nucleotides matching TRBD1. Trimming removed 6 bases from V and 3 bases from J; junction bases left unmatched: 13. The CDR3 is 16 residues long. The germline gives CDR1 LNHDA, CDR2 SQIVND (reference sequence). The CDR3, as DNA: TGTGCCAGTAGACCCGGGACAGCCTCCCGGGACACTGAAGCTTTCTTT. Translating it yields CASRPGTASRDTEAFF.

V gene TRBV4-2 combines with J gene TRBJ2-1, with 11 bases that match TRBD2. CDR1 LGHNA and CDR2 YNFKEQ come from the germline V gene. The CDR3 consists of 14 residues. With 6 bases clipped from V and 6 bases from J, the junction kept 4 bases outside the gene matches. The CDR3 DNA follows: TGTGCCAGCAGTACGGGACTAGCGGTCAATGAGCAGTTCTTC. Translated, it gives CASSTGLAVNEQFF.

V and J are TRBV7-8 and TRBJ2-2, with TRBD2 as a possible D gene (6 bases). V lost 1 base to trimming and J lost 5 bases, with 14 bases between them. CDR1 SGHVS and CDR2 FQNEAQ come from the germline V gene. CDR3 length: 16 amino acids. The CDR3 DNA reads TGTGCCAGCAGCTTAGTATGGCAGGGAGGAACCGGGGAGCTGTTTTTT. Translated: CASSLVWQGGTGELFF.

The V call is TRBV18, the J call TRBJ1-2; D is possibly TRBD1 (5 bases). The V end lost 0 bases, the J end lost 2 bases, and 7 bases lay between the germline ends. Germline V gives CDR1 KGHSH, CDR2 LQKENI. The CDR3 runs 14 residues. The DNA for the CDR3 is TGTGCCAGCTCACCACCGGGGCTCAACTATGGCTACACCTTC. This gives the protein CASSPPGLNYGYTF.

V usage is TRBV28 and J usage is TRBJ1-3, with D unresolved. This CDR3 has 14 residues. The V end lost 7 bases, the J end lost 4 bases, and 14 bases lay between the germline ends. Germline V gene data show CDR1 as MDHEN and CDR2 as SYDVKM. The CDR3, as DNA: TGTGCCAGCATTCAGACGGCGGGAGGAAACACCATATATTTT. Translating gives CASIQTAGGNTIYF. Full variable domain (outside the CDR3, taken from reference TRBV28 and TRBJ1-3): DVKVTQSSRYLVKRTGEKVFLECVQDMDHENMFWYRQDPGLGLRLIYFSYDVKMKEKGDIPEGYSVSREKKERFSLILESASTNQTSMYLCASIQTAGGNTIYFGEGSWLTVV.

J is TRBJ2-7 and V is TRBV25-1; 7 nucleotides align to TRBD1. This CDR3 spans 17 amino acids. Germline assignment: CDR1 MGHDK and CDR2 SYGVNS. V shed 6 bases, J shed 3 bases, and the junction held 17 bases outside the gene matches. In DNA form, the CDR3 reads TGTGCCAGCAGCGACGCACCCCAGGGACAGTACTACTACGAGCAGTACTTC. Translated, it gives CASSDAPQGQYYYEQYF.

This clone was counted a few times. CDR3 bases: TGCGCCAGCAGCCAAGTTCACTCCAACACCGGGGAGCTGTTTTTT. This translates into CASSQVHSNTGELFF. The chain has TRBV4-1 and TRBJ2-2; D unresolved. CDR3 size: 15 residues. Trimming left V 1 base short and J 2 bases short, with 8 bases between. Germline V gives CDR1 MGHRA, CDR2 YSYEKL.

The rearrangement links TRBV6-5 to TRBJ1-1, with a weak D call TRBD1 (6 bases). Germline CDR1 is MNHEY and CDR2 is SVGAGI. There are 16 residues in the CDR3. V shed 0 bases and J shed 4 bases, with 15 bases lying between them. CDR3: CASSYSSRGAVTEAFF. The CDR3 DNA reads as TGTGCCAGCAGTTACTCGAGTCGGGGGGCTGTCACTGAAGCTTTCTTT.

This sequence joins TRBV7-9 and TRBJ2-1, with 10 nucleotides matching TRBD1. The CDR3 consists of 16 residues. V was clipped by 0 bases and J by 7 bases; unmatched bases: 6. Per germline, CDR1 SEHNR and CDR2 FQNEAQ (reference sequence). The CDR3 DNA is TGTGCCAGCAGCTTAGCCGGGACAGGGGCGAGGAATGAGCAGTTCTTC. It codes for CASSLAGTGARNEQFF.

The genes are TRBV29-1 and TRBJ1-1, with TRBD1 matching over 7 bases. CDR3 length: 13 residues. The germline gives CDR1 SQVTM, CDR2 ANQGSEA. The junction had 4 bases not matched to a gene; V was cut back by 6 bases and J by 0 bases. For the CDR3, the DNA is TGCAGCGTGTCCGGGACAGTGAACACTGAAGCTTTCTTT. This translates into CSVSGTVNTEAFF.

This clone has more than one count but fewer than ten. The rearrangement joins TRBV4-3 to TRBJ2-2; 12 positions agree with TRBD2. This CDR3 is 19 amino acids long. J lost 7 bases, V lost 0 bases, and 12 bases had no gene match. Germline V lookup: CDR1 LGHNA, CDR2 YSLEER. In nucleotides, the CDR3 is TGCGCCAGCAGCCAAGAGCCCGGGACTAGCGGGTCATCGGACGGGGAGCTGTTTTTT. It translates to CASSQEPGTSGSSDGELFF.

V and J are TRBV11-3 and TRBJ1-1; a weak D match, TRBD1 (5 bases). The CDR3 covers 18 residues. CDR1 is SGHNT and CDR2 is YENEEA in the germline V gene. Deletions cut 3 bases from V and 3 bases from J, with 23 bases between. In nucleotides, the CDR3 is TGTGCCAGCAGCTTCCCTAGACCGGGACGGGGGTCTTACACTGAAGCTTTCTTT. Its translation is CASSFPRPGRGSYTEAFF.

CDR3 residues: CASRDKSYEQYF. The DNA of the CDR3 is TGTGCCAGCCGGGACAAATCCTACGAGCAGTACTTC. This rearrangement joins TRBV27 to TRBJ2-7, with a possible D match to TRBD1 (6 bases). Germline assignment: CDR1 MNHEY and CDR2 SMNVEV (reference sequence). V lost 8 bases, J lost 1 base, and 9 bases lay in between. The CDR3 is 12 residues long.

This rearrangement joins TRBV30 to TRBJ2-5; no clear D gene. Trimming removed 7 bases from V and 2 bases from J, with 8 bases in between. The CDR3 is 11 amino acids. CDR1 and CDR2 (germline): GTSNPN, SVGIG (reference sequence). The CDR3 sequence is CALGAQETQYF. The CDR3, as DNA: TGTGCCTTAGGAGCTCAAGAGACCCAGTACTTC. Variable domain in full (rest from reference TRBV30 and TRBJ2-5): SQTIHQWPATLVQPVGSPLSLECTVEGTSNPNLYWYRQAAGRGLQLLFYSVGIGQISSEVPQNLSASRPQDRQFILSSKKLLLSDSGFYLCALGAQETQYFGPGTRLLVL.

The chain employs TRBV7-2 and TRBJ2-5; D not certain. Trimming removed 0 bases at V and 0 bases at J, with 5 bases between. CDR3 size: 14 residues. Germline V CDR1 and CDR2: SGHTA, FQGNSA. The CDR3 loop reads CASSLARNQETQYF. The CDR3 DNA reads TGTGCCAGCAGCTTAGCGCGAAACCAAGAGACCCAGTACTTC. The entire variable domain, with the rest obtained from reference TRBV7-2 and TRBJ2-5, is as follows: GAGVSQSPSNKVTEKGKDVELRCDPISGHTALYWYRQSLGQGLEFLIYFQGNSAPDKSGLPSDRFSAERTGGSVSTLTIQRTQQEDSAVYLCASSLARNQETQYFGPGTRLLVL.

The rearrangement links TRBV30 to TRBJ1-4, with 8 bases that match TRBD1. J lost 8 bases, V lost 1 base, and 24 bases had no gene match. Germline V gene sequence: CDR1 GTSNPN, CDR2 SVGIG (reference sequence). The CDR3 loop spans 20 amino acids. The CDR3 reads CAWSDSGDRKGGVMGEKLFF. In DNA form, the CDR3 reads TGTGCCTGGAGTGACTCTGGGGACAGGAAGGGGGGTGTAATGGGGGAAAAACTGTTTTTT.

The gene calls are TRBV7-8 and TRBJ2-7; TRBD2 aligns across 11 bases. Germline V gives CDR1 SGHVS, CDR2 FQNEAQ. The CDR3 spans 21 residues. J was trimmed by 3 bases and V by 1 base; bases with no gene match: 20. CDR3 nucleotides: TGTGCCAGCAGCTTAGATTTTGGGGGGCCGGTCGTAGCGGGAGGGCTCTACGAGCAGTACTTC. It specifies CASSLDFGGPVVAGGLYEQYF.

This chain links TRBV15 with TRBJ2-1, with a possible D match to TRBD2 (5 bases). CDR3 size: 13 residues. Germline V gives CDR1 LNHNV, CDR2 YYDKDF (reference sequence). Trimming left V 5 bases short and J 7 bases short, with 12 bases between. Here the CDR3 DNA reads TGTGCCACCAGCTCGCGACGGGGAAATGAGCAGTTCTTC. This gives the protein CATSSRRGNEQFF.

Written as DNA, the CDR3 is TGTGCCAGCAGCGTGACAGGGGGAGAGGGCACAGATACGCAGTATTTT. Amino acid sequence: CASSVTGGEGTDTQYF. The rearrangement joins TRBV9 to TRBJ2-3; 9 bases are a match to TRBD1. Germline CDR1 reads SGDLS; CDR2 reads YYNGEE. The CDR3 contains 16 residues. Trimming at V came to 2 bases and at J to 1 base, leaving 5 bases not matched to a gene.

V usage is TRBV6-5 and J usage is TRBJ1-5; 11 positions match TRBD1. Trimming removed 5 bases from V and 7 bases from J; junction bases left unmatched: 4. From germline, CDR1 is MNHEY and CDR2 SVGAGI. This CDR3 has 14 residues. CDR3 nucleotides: TGTGCCAGCAGTCCCGGGACAGGGGGACAGCCCCAGCATTTT. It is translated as CASSPGTGGQPQHF.

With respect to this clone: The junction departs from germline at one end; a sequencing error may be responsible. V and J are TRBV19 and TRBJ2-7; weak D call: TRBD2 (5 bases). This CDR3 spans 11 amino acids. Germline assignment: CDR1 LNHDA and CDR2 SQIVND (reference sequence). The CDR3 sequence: CASSRNREIHF. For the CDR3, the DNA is TGTGCCAGTAGTCGCAATAGGGAGATCCACTTC.

The CDR3 sequence: CAWSPLRKSQPQHF. The DNA of the CDR3 is TGTGCCTGGAGCCCCCTCCGAAAGAGTCAGCCCCAGCATTTT. The genes are TRBV30 and TRBJ1-5; D remains unclear. Germline CDR1 reads GTSNPN; CDR2 reads SVGIG (reference sequence). V lost 3 bases, J lost 6 bases, and 15 bases lay in between. The CDR3 is 14 amino acids. The full variable domain, completed using reference TRBV30 and TRBJ1-5, is SQTIHQWPATLVQPVGSPLSLECTVEGTSNPNLYWYRQAAGRGLQLLFYSVGIGQISSEVPQNLSASRPQDRQFILSSKKLLLSDSGFYLCAWSPLRKSQPQHFGDGTRLSIL.